The next 21 T cell receptor beta chains were all read from a single sample in a study of blood T cell repertoires in COVID-19. Profiling relied on immunoSEQ multiplex PCR, and the TCRdb table lists in-frame clones only, not all of them. The sample contains roughly 87,000 clones, more than 70% of which appear only once. The sample consisted of peripheral blood. The receptor set was obtained from a woman of 80 years or more with acute or convalescent COVID-19.

V is TRBV29-1 and J is TRBJ1-1; no reliable D call. In germline, CDR1 is SQVTM, CDR2 ANQGSEA. The CDR3 contains 13 residues. Trimming took 0 bases from V and 7 from J, leaving 12 bases between them. In DNA form, the CDR3 reads TGCAGCGTTGAAGAGGTAATCCGCGGTGAAGCTTTCTTT. Residues: CSVEEVIRGEAFF.

This chain links TRBV4-2 with TRBJ1-5, with a weak D call TRBD1 (6 bases). Per germline, CDR1 LGHNA and CDR2 YNFKEQ. The CDR3 has 16 residues. V shed 0 bases and J shed 6 bases, with 15 bases lying between them. In DNA, the CDR3 is TGTGCCAGCAGCCAAGATGGGGGGGCGCAGGGTCAGCCCCAGCATTTT. Its translation is CASSQDGGAQGQPQHF.

This clone has a single count. The chain recombines TRBV5-6 with TRBJ1-1; 8 nucleotides align to TRBD1. Trimming cost V 4 bases and J 4 bases; bases outside gene matches: 9. Looked up from germline, CDR1 is SGHDT and CDR2 is YYEEEE. The CDR3 sequence is 15 residues long. CDR3 in amino acids: CASSNAGGAGTEAFF. DNA for the CDR3: TGTGCCAGCAGCAACGCAGGGGGCGCGGGCACTGAAGCTTTCTTT.

The genes are TRBV18 and TRBJ1-2, with D unclear. Trimming left V 5 bases short and J 8 bases short, with 18 bases between. The CDR3 is made up of 14 amino acids. Per the germline V gene, CDR1 is KGHSH and CDR2 is LQKENI. The CDR3 region is CASSTTTGFEGYTF. The CDR3 DNA sequence: TGTGCCAGCTCAACTACGACGGGATTTGAGGGCTACACCTTC. Combining the CDR3 with reference TRBV18 and TRBJ1-2 gives the whole variable domain NAGVMQNPRHLVRRRGQEARLRCSPMKGHSHVYWYRQLPEEGLKFMVYLQKENIIDESGMPKERFSAEFPKEGPSILRIQQVVRGDSAAYFCASSTTTGFEGYTFGSGTRLTVV.

The V gene is TRBV5-4, the J gene TRBJ1-2, with 8 bases identical to TRBD1. The germline V gene encodes CDR1 SGHNT and CDR2 YYREEE (reference sequence). V lost 1 base, J lost 3 bases, and 8 bases stayed unmatched. The CDR3 has 16 residues. This CDR3 reads CASSLYRDRIDYGYTF. Written as DNA, the CDR3 is TGTGCCAGCAGCTTGTATCGGGACAGGATAGACTATGGCTACACCTTC.

Here the CDR3 reads CASSHRRAKNIQYF. CDR3 nucleotides: TGTGCCAGCAGCCATAGGAGGGCCAAAAACATTCAGTACTTC. V usage is TRBV7-2 and J usage is TRBJ2-4; possible D gene TRBD2, 5 bases. Deletions cut 5 bases from V and 1 base from J, with 9 bases between. The CDR3 has 14 amino acids. Germline-derived CDR1 and CDR2 are SGHTA and FQGNSA.

There are a few counts of this clone. The chain employs TRBV7-2 and TRBJ1-2; D is unresolved. This CDR3 is 15 amino acids long. Germline lookup yields CDR1 SGHTA and CDR2 FQGNSA. V lost 0 bases and J lost 4, with 12 bases in between. The CDR3 DNA sequence: TGTGCCAGCAGCTTAGCAAGTACGCAGGCCTATGGCTACACCTTC. Its translation is CASSLASTQAYGYTF.

The chain combines TRBV18 with TRBJ1-6, with D perhaps matching TRBD1 (5 bases). CDR1 and CDR2 from the germline V gene are KGHSH and LQKENI. The CDR3 sequence is 14 residues long. The V end was cut by 3 bases, the J end by 7 bases, with 10 bases between. The CDR3 nucleotides are TGTGCCAGCTCACCTTTCAGGGAAAATTCACCCCTCCACTTT. It codes for CASSPFRENSPLHF.

V usage is TRBV5-1 and J usage is TRBJ1-3; tentative D call: TRBD1 (6 bases). Germline CDR1 reads SGHRS; CDR2 reads YFSETQ. This CDR3 is built from 16 residues. Trimming stripped 0 bases from V and 6 bases from J, with 16 bases between. Here the CDR3 reads CASSLAGGGPLNTIYF. In nucleotides, the CDR3 is TGCGCCAGCAGCTTGGCCGGCGGGGGCCCACTAAACACCATATATTTT.

The CDR3 loop is CASSFTQGHYEQYF. The CDR3 DNA reads TGTGCCAGCAGCTTCACTCAGGGTCACTACGAGCAGTACTTC. This rearrangement joins TRBV7-8 to TRBJ2-7, with D possibly matching TRBD1 (5 bases). CDR3 length equals 14 residues. The V end was cut by 3 bases, the J end by 3 bases, with 12 bases between. CDR1 SGHVS and CDR2 FQNEAQ come from the germline V gene.

The CDR3 here is CAIRETGQMNTEAFF. The CDR3 nucleotides are TGTGCCATCAGGGAGACCGGACAGATGAACACTGAAGCTTTCTTT. This sequence joins TRBV10-3 and TRBJ1-1; D is perhaps TRBD1 (6 bases). The CDR3 has 15 residues. Germline V gene data show CDR1 as ENHRY and CDR2 as SYGVKD. Deletions cut 6 bases from V and 0 bases from J, with 14 bases between.

This chain links TRBV5-1 with TRBJ2-3; 8 positions match TRBD2. V shed 2 bases, J shed 6 bases, and the junction held 5 bases outside the gene matches. From germline, CDR1 is SGHRS and CDR2 YFSETQ. This CDR3 has 14 amino acids. The CDR3 DNA sequence: TGCGCCAGCAGCTTTGGACTAGCATTTGATACGCAGTATTTT. It translates to CASSFGLAFDTQYF.

J is TRBJ1-1 and V is TRBV10-3, with D tentatively TRBD1 (5 bases). The CDR3 length is 13 residues. The V and J ends lost 2 bases and 3 bases respectively, with 7 bases between them. CDR1 is ENHRY, CDR2 SYGVKD, per germline. CDR3 residues: CAISEDSYTEAFF. In DNA form, the CDR3 reads TGTGCCATCAGTGAGGACAGCTACACTGAAGCTTTCTTT.

This sequence joins TRBV4-2 and TRBJ2-3; D is perhaps TRBD1 (5 bases). The CDR3 runs 15 residues. Germline V CDR1 and CDR2: LGHNA, YNFKEQ. The germline V and J ends were trimmed by 0 bases and 2 bases, with 9 bases remaining between them. The DNA for the CDR3 is TGTGCCAGCAGCCAAGATCTCAGGGTCACAGATACGCAGTATTTT. Its translation: CASSQDLRVTDTQYF.

The chain joins TRBV28 to TRBJ2-6, with D perhaps matching TRBD1 (5 bases). The V gene lost 6 bases and the J gene lost 0 bases, with 24 bases spanning the gap. The V gene's germline CDR1 is MDHEN and CDR2 SYDVKM. This CDR3 region has 20 residues. CDR3 sequence: CASSYDRVREKNSGANVLTF. The CDR3 DNA reads TGTGCCAGCAGCTATGATCGTGTCAGGGAAAAAAACTCTGGGGCCAACGTCCTGACTTTC.

CDR3: CASSSRTGGGEQYF. In nucleotides, the CDR3 is TGTGCCAGCAGCTCTCGGACAGGGGGCGGGGAGCAGTACTTC. This chain uses TRBV13 with TRBJ2-7; 11 positions match TRBD1. Germline V gene lookup returns CDR1 PRHDT and CDR2 FYEKMQ (reference sequence). Trimming cost V 4 bases and J 7 bases; bases outside gene matches: 6. The CDR3 has 14 residues.

In the case of this clone: Sequence at one end of the junction differs from germline and may be a read error. V is TRBV9 and J is TRBJ2-2, with TRBD2 identical over 9 bases. This CDR3 contains 17 residues. The germline V gene has CDR1 SGDLS and CDR2 YYNGEE. The CDR3 protein is CPSSVEAGGPSSGELFF. CDR3 DNA sequence: TGCCCCAGCAGCGTAGAGGCGGGGGGGCCGTCATCCGGGGAGCTGTTTTTT. The complete variable domain, with remaining parts taken from reference TRBV9 and TRBJ2-2, reads DSGVTQTPKHLITATGQRVTLRCSPRSGDLSVYWYQQSLDQGLQFLIQYYNGEERAKGNILERFSAQQFPDLHSELNLSSLELGDSALYFCPSSVEAGGPSSGELFFGEGSRLTVL.

This chain links TRBV5-1 with TRBJ2-1, with 7 positions matching TRBD1. Germline V CDR1 and CDR2: SGHRS, YFSETQ. Trimming at V came to 0 bases and at J to 1 base, leaving 1 base not matched to a gene. The CDR3 covers 15 residues. CDR3 bases: TGCGCCAGCAGCTTGGAGGGGGCATCCTACAATGAGCAGTTCTTC. Protein sequence: CASSLEGASYNEQFF. Looking up the rest from reference TRBV5-1 and TRBJ2-1 gives the full variable domain: KAGVTQTPRYLIKTRGQQVTLSCSPISGHRSVSWYQQTPGQGLQFLFEYFSETQRNKGNFPGRFSGRQFSNSRSEMNVSTLELGDSALYLCASSLEGASYNEQFFGPGTRLTVL.

The V and J genes are TRBV2 and TRBJ1-4; 8 bases are shared with TRBD1. The ends lost 7 bases at V and 5 bases at J; junction bases unmatched: 9. The CDR3 is 15 amino acids. Germline assignment: CDR1 SNHLY and CDR2 FYNNEI. In DNA form, the CDR3 reads TGTGCCAGCACCAGGGGGCGCGGGGAAAATGAAAAACTGTTTTTT. It is translated as CASTRGRGENEKLFF.

This sequence joins TRBV20-1 and TRBJ1-2; 7 bases fit TRBD1. This CDR3 is 15 amino acids long. Germline V CDR1 and CDR2: DFQATT, SNEGSKA (reference sequence). The J segment lost 0 bases and the V segment lost 3 bases, leaving 7 bases of the junction unmatched. The DNA of the CDR3 is TGCAGTGCTAGTCCAGGACAGGCCCCTAACTATGGCTACACCTTC. As protein: CSASPGQAPNYGYTF.

The chain couples TRBV6-6 to TRBJ2-7; a possible D gene is TRBD1 (6 bases). Germline-derived CDR1 and CDR2 are MNHNY and SVGAGI (reference sequence). Trimming cost V 6 bases and J 5 bases, with 20 bases left between them. The CDR3 is 15 amino acids. For the CDR3, the DNA is TGTGCCAGCAGAGAAAGACAGGTTGGGCGCCACGAGCAGTACTTC. Amino acid sequence: CASRERQVGRHEQYF.